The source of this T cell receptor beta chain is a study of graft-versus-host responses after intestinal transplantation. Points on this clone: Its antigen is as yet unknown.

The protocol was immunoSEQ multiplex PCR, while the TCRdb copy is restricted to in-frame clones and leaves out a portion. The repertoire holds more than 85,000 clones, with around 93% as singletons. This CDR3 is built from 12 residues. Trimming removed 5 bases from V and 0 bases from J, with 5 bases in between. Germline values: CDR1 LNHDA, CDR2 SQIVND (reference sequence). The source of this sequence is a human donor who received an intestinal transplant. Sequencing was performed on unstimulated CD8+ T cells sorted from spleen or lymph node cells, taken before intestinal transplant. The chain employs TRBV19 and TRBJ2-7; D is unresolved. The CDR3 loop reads CASSPSSYEQYF. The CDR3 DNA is TGTGCCAGTAGTCCTAGCTCCTACGAGCAGTACTTC.